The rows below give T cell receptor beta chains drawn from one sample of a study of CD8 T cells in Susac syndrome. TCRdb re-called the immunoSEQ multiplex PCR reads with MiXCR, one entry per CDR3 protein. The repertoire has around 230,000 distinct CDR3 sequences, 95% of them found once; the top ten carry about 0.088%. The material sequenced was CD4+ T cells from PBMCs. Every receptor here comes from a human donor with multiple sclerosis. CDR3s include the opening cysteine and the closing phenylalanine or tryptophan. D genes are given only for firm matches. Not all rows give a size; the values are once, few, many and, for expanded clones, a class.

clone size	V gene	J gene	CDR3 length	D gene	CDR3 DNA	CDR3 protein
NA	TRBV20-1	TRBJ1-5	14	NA	TGCAGTGCTAGTAACGGATCGGGCAATCAGCCCCAGCATTTT	CSASNGSGNQPQHF
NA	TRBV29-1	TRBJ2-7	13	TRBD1	TGCAGCGTTGAGCTGGACAGGGAGAACGAGCAGTACTTC	CSVELDRENEQYF
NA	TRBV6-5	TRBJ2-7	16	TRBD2	TGTGCCAGCAGTTACTCGATAGCGGGGGGGAGAAACGAGCAGTACTTC	CASSYSIAGGRNEQYF
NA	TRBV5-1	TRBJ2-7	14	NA	TGCGCCAGCAGCTTGGGCGGGGACTCCTACGAGCAGTACTTC	CASSLGGDSYEQYF
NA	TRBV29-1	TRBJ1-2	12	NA	TGCAGCGTTGGTTGGGCAAGCGGCGGCTACACCTTC	CSVGWASGGYTF
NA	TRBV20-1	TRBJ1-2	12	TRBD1	TGCAGTGCTGGGGGGACAGACTATGGCTACACCTTC	CSAGGTDYGYTF
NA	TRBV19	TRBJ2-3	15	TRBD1	TGTGCCAGTAGTATTAAGGCTAGGGGGCTCGCTACGCAGTATTTT	CASSIKARGLATQYF
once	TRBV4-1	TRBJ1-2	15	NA	TGCGCCAGCAGCCAAGACTGGACGGTAAACTATGGCTACACCTTC	CASSQDWTVNYGYTF
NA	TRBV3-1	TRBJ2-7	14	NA	TGTGCCAGCAGCCAAGATCCGGGAAGGTACGAGCAGTACTTC	CASSQDPGRYEQYF
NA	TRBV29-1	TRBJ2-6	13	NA	TGCAGCGTCGAAGGAGCCGGGGCCAACGTCCTGACTTTC	CSVEGAGANVLTF
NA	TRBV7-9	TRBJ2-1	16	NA	TGTGCCAGCAGCTCGACCTGGCAGTTCTTGGGGAATGAGCAGTTCTTC	CASSSTWQFLGNEQFF
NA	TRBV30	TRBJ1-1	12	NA	TGTGCCTGGAGTGAAGGGGGCACTGAAGCTTTCTTT	CAWSEGGTEAFF
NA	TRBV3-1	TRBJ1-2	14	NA	TGTGCCAGCAGCCAACACTCAGGAAACTATGGCTACACCTTC	CASSQHSGNYGYTF
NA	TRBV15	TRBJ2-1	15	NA	TGTGCCACCAGCATAGACAGGAACACCAACAATGAGCAGTTCTTC	CATSIDRNTNNEQFF
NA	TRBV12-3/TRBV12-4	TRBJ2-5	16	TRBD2	TGTGCCAGCACCGTCCTTCGGACTAGCGGCCAAGAGACCCAGTACTTC	CASTVLRTSGQETQYF
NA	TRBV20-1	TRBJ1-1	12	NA	TGCAGTGCAAGGAACCCGAACACTGAAGCTTTCTTT	CSARNPNTEAFF
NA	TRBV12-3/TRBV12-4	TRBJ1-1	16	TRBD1	TGTGCCAGCAGTTCCTGGACAGGGAATAAGATGATTGAAGCTTTCTTT	CASSSWTGNKMIEAFF
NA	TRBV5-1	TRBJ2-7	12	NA	TGTGCCAGCTCACCGGGAACCTACGAGCAGTACTTC	CASSPGTYEQYF
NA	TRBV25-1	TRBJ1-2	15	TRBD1	TGTGCCAGCAGTGAGCCGGGACAGGGTTTCGGTGGCTACACCTTC	CASSEPGQGFGGYTF
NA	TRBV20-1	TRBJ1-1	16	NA	TGCAGTGCTAGAGATTTCGATTTAGCCCGGGAATCTGAAGCTTTCTTT	CSARDFDLARESEAFF
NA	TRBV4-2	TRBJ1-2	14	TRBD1	TGTGCCAGCAGCCTCAACCCGACAGGGCATGGCTACACCTTC	CASSLNPTGHGYTF
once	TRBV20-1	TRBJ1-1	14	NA	TGCAGTGCTTATCGAAGGAACAGGGACACTGAAGCTTTCTTT	CSAYRRNRDTEAFF
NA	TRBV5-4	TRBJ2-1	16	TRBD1	TGTGCCAGCAGCCACCGGGACAGGGGGCGCTACAATGAGCAGTTCTTC	CASSHRDRGRYNEQFF
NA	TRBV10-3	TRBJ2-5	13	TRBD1	TGTGCCATGATACCCAGGGGGTACGAGACCCAGTACTTC	CAMIPRGYETQYF
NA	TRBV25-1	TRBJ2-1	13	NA	TGTGCCAGCAGGAGCGGGCGACTCTGTGAGCAGTTCTTC	CASRSGRLCEQFF
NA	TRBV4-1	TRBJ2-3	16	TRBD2	TGCGCCAGCAGCCAAGGGAGCGGGGGGGCCGGAGATACGCAGTATTTT	CASSQGSGGAGDTQYF
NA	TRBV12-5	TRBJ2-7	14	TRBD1	TGTGCTAGTGGTTTGGGACAGGGCTCCTACGAGCAGTACTTC	CASGLGQGSYEQYF
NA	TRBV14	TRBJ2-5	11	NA	TGTGCCAGCAGCCAAATTAAGACCCAGTACTTC	CASSQIKTQYF
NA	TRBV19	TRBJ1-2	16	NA	TGTGCCAGTAGTATAGGGAACGCGCTTGGGAGCTATGGCTACACCTTC	CASSIGNALGSYGYTF
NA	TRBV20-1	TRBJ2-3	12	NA	TGCAGTGCTGGAGTCAACACAGATACGCAGTATTTT	CSAGVNTDTQYF